These 26 T cell receptor beta chains were sequenced from one sample in a study of response to subunit inactivated influenza vaccine. TCRdb reprocessed the RT-PCR reads via MiXCR and lists one record per CDR3 protein. The profile shows under 750,000 distinct CDR3 sequences, 12% of them singletons. The source was PBMCs from blood, collected on the day of vaccination. Every receptor here comes from a man aged 45 to 65 who received an inactivated influenza vaccine.

This clonotype turned up a few times. The gene calls are TRBV5-1 and TRBJ1-1, with 7 bases fitting TRBD1. The CDR3 spans 13 residues. The ends lost 9 bases at V and 5 bases at J; junction bases unmatched: 10. Germline V gene sequence: CDR1 SGHRS, CDR2 YFSETQ. The CDR3 sequence is CATTRQGGTEAFF. In nucleotides, the CDR3 is TGCGCCACCACCCGACAGGGAGGAACTGAAGCTTTCTTT.

This clonotype was seen at least ten times. The V gene is TRBV20-1, the J gene TRBJ2-5; possibly TRBD2 for D (7 bases). Looked up from germline, CDR1 is DFQATT and CDR2 is SNEGSKA (reference sequence). The CDR3 consists of 14 residues. Trimming removed 5 bases from V and 1 base from J, with 14 bases in between. The CDR3 DNA is TGCAGTGCTCGTGCGGGGGCGCCCCAAGAGACCCAGTACTTC. It is translated as CSARAGAPQETQYF.

The gene calls are TRBV5-1 and TRBJ1-6; D possibly corresponds to TRBD1 (5 bases). Trimming took 1 base from V and 4 from J, leaving 15 bases between them. The length of the CDR3 is 17 residues. Germline values: CDR1 SGHRS, CDR2 YFSETQ. The CDR3 DNA sequence: TGCGCCAGCAGCTTGAACCTCCGGGACGGATATAATTCACCCCTCCACTTT. It encodes CASSLNLRDGYNSPLHF.

The V gene is TRBV7-6, the J gene TRBJ2-3; D may be TRBD1 (6 bases). Germline V gene lookup returns CDR1 SGHVS and CDR2 FNYEAQ. CDR3 length: 17 residues. Trimming pared 7 bases from V and 0 bases from J, leaving 20 bases between. In nucleotides, the CDR3 is TGTGCCAGCATCTTGGGACAAATTGGGGCTAGCACAGATACGCAGTATTTT. Amino acids: CASILGQIGASTDTQYF.

This clonotype was counted a few times. One junction end does not reproduce the germline sequence, and a read error may be involved. This sequence joins TRBV10-3 and TRBJ2-7; TRBD1 is a possible D gene (5 bases). Per the germline V gene, CDR1 is ENHRY and CDR2 is SYGVKD. CDR3 length: 15 amino acids. CDR3 region: CASSRGVESSYEQYF. The CDR3, as DNA: TGTGCCAGCAGTAGGGGTGTTGAGAGCTCCTACGAGCAGTACTTC.

The V and J genes are TRBV5-1 and TRBJ2-7, with D possibly TRBD1 on 6 matching bases. Looked up from germline, CDR1 is SGHRS and CDR2 is YFSETQ. This CDR3 is 17 amino acids long. Trimming shortened V by 0 bases and J by 2 bases, and 18 bases separated the two germline ends. DNA of the CDR3: TGCGCCAGCAGCTTGGTTCCCACAGGGTCGGCCACCTACGAGCAGTACTTC. Protein product: CASSLVPTGSATYEQYF.

This clonotype turned up a few times. V usage is TRBV10-3 and J usage is TRBJ2-7, with 8 nucleotides matching TRBD2. The germline V gene has CDR1 ENHRY and CDR2 SYGVKD. CDR3 length: 14 amino acids. Losses at the gene ends were 6 bases for V and 6 bases for J; bases not matched to a gene: 10. The DNA of the CDR3 is TGTGCCATCAGGGCCGGGACTAGAGTTGGCGAGCAGTACTTC. It translates to CAIRAGTRVGEQYF.

This clonotype was counted only a few times. The gene calls are TRBV20-1 and TRBJ2-5, with unresolved D. CDR1 is DFQATT, CDR2 SNEGSKA, per germline (reference sequence). V shed 0 bases and J shed 5 bases, with 10 bases lying between them. The CDR3 sequence is 13 residues long. The CDR3: CSAREPGSETQYF. The CDR3 nucleotides read TGCAGTGCTAGAGAGCCGGGTTCGGAGACCCAGTACTTC.

This clonotype was counted many times. The CDR3 DNA is TGTGCCAGCAGCCAAGATTCAGGGAGGGGAAACATTCAGTACTTC. It translates to CASSQDSGRGNIQYF. The V and J genes are TRBV4-2 and TRBJ2-4; 7 bases fit TRBD2. This CDR3 is built from 15 residues. The J segment lost 6 bases and the V segment lost 0 bases, leaving 5 bases of the junction unmatched. Germline assignment: CDR1 LGHNA and CDR2 YNFKEQ.

This clonotype was seen more than once but under ten times. J is TRBJ1-5 and V is TRBV6-2 or TRBV6-3; no definite D call. Trimming cost V 7 bases and J 0 bases, with 13 bases left between them. The CDR3 consists of 15 residues. Germline V gene data show CDR1 as MNHEY and CDR2 as SVGEGT. This CDR3 reads CASTRGPYSNQPQHF. The CDR3 nucleotides are TGTGCCAGCACCCGGGGTCCATATAGCAATCAGCCCCAGCATTTT.

This clonotype was detected a few times. This chain joins TRBV5-5 and TRBJ1-5; D remains ambiguous. CDR1 SGHKS and CDR2 YYEKEE come from the germline V gene (reference sequence). CDR3 length: 15 residues. V lost 1 base and J 2 bases, leaving 10 bases between the germline ends. Here the CDR3 DNA reads TGTGCCAGCAGCTTGAGGCCCAGCGGCAATCAGCCCCAGCATTTT. Protein sequence: CASSLRPSGNQPQHF.

This clonotype was picked up a small number of times. V is TRBV29-1 and J is TRBJ2-7; TRBD2 aligns across 7 bases. Per germline, CDR1 SQVTM and CDR2 ANQGSEA. The CDR3 runs to 14 residues. V lost 1 base, J lost 0 bases, and 3 bases stayed unmatched. CDR3: CSVEGAGVSYEQYF. Here the CDR3 DNA reads TGCAGCGTTGAAGGGGCGGGAGTCTCCTACGAGCAGTACTTC.

The rearrangement joins TRBV10-3 to TRBJ2-7; 10 positions match TRBD1. With V trimmed by 6 bases and J by 7 bases, 6 bases remained unmatched. Looked up from germline, CDR1 is ENHRY and CDR2 is SYGVKD. The CDR3 loop spans 13 amino acids. The CDR3 sequence is CAIRPDRGLEQYF. The CDR3 coding sequence is TGTGCCATCAGGCCGGACAGGGGGTTAGAGCAGTACTTC.

The CDR3 sequence is CASSQQPVRTGGYEQYF. DNA for the CDR3: TGTGCCAGCAGCCAACAACCTGTGCGGACAGGGGGCTACGAGCAGTACTTC. The chain employs TRBV4-2 and TRBJ2-7, with TRBD1 identical over 10 bases. CDR3 size: 17 residues. CDR1 LGHNA and CDR2 YNFKEQ come from the germline V gene. V dropped 2 bases and J dropped 3; count of bases not matched to a gene: 10.

This clonotype was found many times. J is TRBJ1-5 and V is TRBV6-1; 8 bases are shared with TRBD1. V was clipped by 6 bases and J by 5 bases; unmatched bases: 9. Germline V gives CDR1 MNHNS, CDR2 SASEGT. CDR3 length: 15 amino acids. The CDR3 protein is CASRRGQGRDQPQHF. Here the CDR3 DNA reads TGTGCCAGCAGGAGAGGACAGGGTCGGGATCAGCCCCAGCATTTT.

This clonotype has more than one count but fewer than ten. The DNA for the CDR3 is TGCGCCAGCAGCCAAGAAGGCGGGGTGAACACCGGGGAGCTGTTTTTT. Translation: CASSQEGGVNTGELFF. V usage is TRBV4-3 and J usage is TRBJ2-2, with D perhaps matching TRBD2 (6 bases). The CDR3 is made up of 16 amino acids. The germline V gene has CDR1 LGHNA and CDR2 YSLEER. The ends were cut back, 0 bases at V and 1 base at J, with 9 bases in the middle.

The chain joins TRBV4-3 to TRBJ2-2; possibly TRBD1 for D (6 bases). Germline V lookup: CDR1 LGHNA, CDR2 YSLEER. This CDR3 has 15 amino acids. V lost 4 bases and J 5 bases, leaving 14 bases between the germline ends. CDR3 loop: CASSRGPISTGELFF. The DNA of the CDR3 is TGCGCCAGCAGCCGGGGGCCAATTAGTACCGGGGAGCTGTTTTTT.

This clonotype was detected only a few times. V and J are TRBV20-1 and TRBJ2-5, with 7 bases that match TRBD2. Per germline, CDR1 DFQATT and CDR2 SNEGSKA (reference sequence). The CDR3 has 16 amino acids. V shed 3 bases, J shed 4 bases, and the junction held 14 bases outside the gene matches. CDR3 coding DNA: TGCAGTGCTAGCTCTAGCGGTGCCGCTATGAGAGAGACCCAGTACTTC. Protein product: CSASSSGAAMRETQYF.

The chain carries TRBV18 and TRBJ1-3, with 7 bases matching TRBD1. CDR3 size: 16 residues. The germline V gene has CDR1 KGHSH and CDR2 LQKENI. The V gene end was trimmed by 6 bases and the J gene end by 0 bases; junction bases not matched to a gene: 8. CDR3 sequence (DNA): TGTGCCAGCTCGCAACGACAGGGACTCTCTGGAAACACCATATATTTT. Encoded protein: CASSQRQGLSGNTIYF.

This clonotype was counted a few times. The chain carries TRBV11-2 and TRBJ2-3; D gene ambiguous. Trimming took 6 bases from V and 4 from J, leaving 29 bases between them. Germline CDR1 and CDR2: SGHAT and FQNNGV. This CDR3 region has 19 residues. Here the CDR3 reads CASRAKSLYSPLVPDTQYF. In nucleotides, the CDR3 is TGTGCCAGCAGAGCCAAGTCGCTATATTCCCCCTTAGTCCCAGATACGCAGTATTTT.

In its sample, this clonotype was seen a few times. V usage is TRBV7-9 and J usage is TRBJ2-1; a possible D gene is TRBD2 (5 bases). Germline V gene data show CDR1 as SEHNR and CDR2 as FQNEAQ (reference sequence). The CDR3 covers 12 residues. Trimming took 4 bases from V and 6 from J, leaving 7 bases between them. The DNA for the CDR3 is TGTGCCAGCAGCTCGGACTTCAATGAGCAGTTCTTC. Protein product: CASSSDFNEQFF.

Regarding this clonotype: A much larger clone differs by one base, so this may be a read error. The rearrangement uses TRBV12-3 or TRBV12-4 and TRBJ2-5; D is uncertain. This CDR3 region has 13 residues. Trimming left V 2 bases short and J 7 bases short, with 11 bases between. The CDR3 sequence: CASSLHGDVTQYF. The CDR3 DNA follows: TGTGCCAGCAGTTTACATGGGGATGTGACCCAGTACTTC.

At least ten counts were recorded for this clonotype. This chain's CDR3 is CASSGRDYSNQPQHF. In DNA form, the CDR3 reads TGTGCCAGCAGTGGGAGGGATTATAGCAATCAGCCCCAGCATTTT. This sequence joins TRBV12-3 or TRBV12-4 and TRBJ1-5; D is unresolved. V shed 5 bases and J shed 0 bases, with 11 bases lying between them. The CDR3 loop spans 15 amino acids.

The sample holds many counts of this clonotype. This sequence joins TRBV9 and TRBJ2-7; TRBD1 aligns across 8 bases. The junction had 6 bases not matched to a gene; V was cut back by 2 bases and J by 5 bases. In germline, CDR1 is SGDLS, CDR2 YYNGEE. This CDR3 spans 14 amino acids. The CDR3 DNA follows: TGTGCCAGCAGCGTCGGACAGGGAGAGAACGAGCAGTACTTC. Encoded protein: CASSVGQGENEQYF.

This clonotype came up a few times. The chain is built from TRBV5-5 and TRBJ1-2; perhaps TRBD1 as D (5 bases). The germline gives CDR1 SGHKS, CDR2 YYEKEE (reference sequence). The CDR3 is made up of 13 amino acids. Trimming removed 0 bases from V and 8 bases from J, with 11 bases in between. CDR3 loop: CASSLVQGWGYTF. The CDR3 nucleotides read TGTGCCAGCAGCTTGGTTCAGGGATGGGGCTACACCTTC.

This chain uses TRBV10-3 with TRBJ2-7; either TRBD1 or TRBD2 may supply D (7 bases each). Germline values: CDR1 ENHRY, CDR2 SYGVKD. V was trimmed by 2 bases and J by 5 bases, leaving 16 bases between them. The CDR3 is 15 residues long. The DNA for the CDR3 is TGTGCCATCAGTGAGCAGGGGGGGCTCCCCCACGAGCAGTACTTC. Its protein product is CAISEQGGLPHEQYF.